The 5 T cell receptor beta chains below all came from one sample that was sequenced in a study of blood T cell repertoires in COVID-19. Clones were read by immunoSEQ multiplex PCR, and TCRdb kept only the in-frame ones, dropping some. The repertoire holds roughly 220,000 clones, with approximately 83% as singletons. The sample taken for sequencing was peripheral blood. The receptor set was obtained from a woman in her sixties or seventies with acute or convalescent COVID-19.

The J gene is TRBJ2-7, the V gene TRBV6-1; D gene uncertain. Germline loops: CDR1 MNHNS, CDR2 SASEGT. The length of the CDR3 is 13 residues. V was cut by 1 base and J by 0 bases, with 4 bases left in between. CDR3 protein: CASSEDNSYEQYF. Written as DNA, the CDR3 is TGTGCCAGCAGTGAAGACAACTCCTACGAGCAGTACTTC.

There are many counts of this clone. The chain carries TRBV6-2 or TRBV6-3 and TRBJ2-7, with TRBD2 as a possible D gene (6 bases). V gave up 3 bases and J gave up 3 bases, with 9 bases separating them. CDR3 length: 13 amino acids. The V gene's germline CDR1 is MNHEY and CDR2 SVGEGT. CDR3 in DNA: TGTGCCAGCAGTTATGGAGGGTACTACGAGCAGTACTTC. It translates to CASSYGGYYEQYF.

CDR3 in DNA: TGTGCCAGCAGCCGAGAAGGGGGCACTGAAGCTTTCTTT. Residues: CASSREGGTEAFF. This chain joins TRBV3-1 (or the pseudogene TRBV3-2) and TRBJ1-1; D is possibly TRBD1 (6 bases). Germline values: CDR1 LGHDT, CDR2 YNNKEL (reference sequence). This CDR3 contains 13 residues. V lost 4 bases and J lost 4, with 10 bases in between.

This chain uses TRBV30 with TRBJ1-1, with D uncertain. Trimming removed 5 bases at V and 11 bases at J, with 15 bases between. CDR1 is GTSNPN and CDR2 is SVGIG in the germline V gene (reference sequence). The CDR3 has 11 residues. CDR3 protein: CAWLRGNSAFF. The CDR3 DNA sequence: TGTGCCTGGCTTCGGGGAAATTCGGCTTTCTTT.

CDR3 bases: TGTGCCAGCCGCCGCGGTGCGAGCAATCAGCCCCAGCATTTT. Its protein is CASRRGASNQPQHF. The chain couples TRBV6-5 to TRBJ1-5, with D unresolved. This CDR3 region has 14 residues. Trimming took 8 bases from V and 1 from J, leaving 12 bases between them. Germline CDR1 is MNHEY and CDR2 is SVGAGI.